Listed here are 2 T cell receptor beta chains from one sample, sequenced in a study of blood T cell repertoires in COVID-19. Method: immunoSEQ multiplex PCR; TCRdb's copy keeps in-frame clones and lacks some. The sample lists some 26,000 clones, roughly 76% seen once, with almost 40% in the top ten. Sample: peripheral blood. All receptors derive from a man between 70 and 80 years old with acute or convalescent COVID-19.

This clone was observed a few times. V and J are TRBV4-3 and TRBJ1-5, with TRBD1 as a possible D gene (6 bases). V shed 0 bases and J shed 5 bases, with 11 bases lying between them. This CDR3 has 15 amino acids. CDR1 and CDR2 (germline): LGHNA, YSLEER. Written as DNA, the CDR3 is TGCGCCAGCAGCCAAGATGGGGGCTTTCATCAGCCCCAGCATTTT. Translated: CASSQDGGFHQPQHF.

The V call is TRBV18, the J call TRBJ2-2; a weak D match, TRBD1 (6 bases). The CDR3 totals 15 residues. Deletions cut 6 bases from V and 7 bases from J, with 18 bases between. Germline V gene sequence: CDR1 KGHSH, CDR2 LQKENI. The CDR3 loop reads CASSLRDNRGGELFF. The CDR3 DNA reads TGTGCCAGCTCTTTAAGGGACAACCGTGGCGGGGAGCTGTTTTTT.